This TCR beta chain is drawn from a study of cytomegalovirus exposure and HLA in healthy donors. This PCR relied on a set of 60 Vbeta primers and 13 Jbeta primers. Using immunoSEQ multiplex PCR, the repertoire was profiled, and TCRdb retains in-frame clones only, with some absent. The profile shows about 180,000 clones, 75% to 85% of them singletons. Germline CDR1 is MDHEN and CDR2 is SYDVKM. V lost 6 bases to trimming and J lost 5 bases, with 23 bases between them. CDR3 length equals 18 residues. This receptor was obtained from a woman in her thirties in good health and CMV-seronegative. The chain carries TRBV28 and TRBJ1-6; D not certain. The sample was PBMCs. For the CDR3, the DNA is TGTGCCAGCAGGTCACCTTTTATGGCCCGGAGGAATAATTCACCCCTCCACTTT. Protein sequence: CASRSPFMARRNNSPLHF.